This T cell receptor (beta chain) was captured by sequencing in a study of regulatory T cells in long-lasting Graves disease. Findings and limits, study-wide: There was favoring of TRBV28, TRBJ1-2 and TRBJ2-5 in persistent disease. The persistent group shared roughly 2,700 public clonotypes, more than the approximately 1,000 shared by new patients.

CDR3 length equals 16 residues. The V and J ends lost 2 bases and 5 bases, in that order; junction bases with no gene match: 10. Germline CDR1 is MNHEY and CDR2 is SMNVEV (reference sequence). This clonotype was seen a few times. Its antigen is not identified. Building of the TCR beta libraries involved iRepertoire HTBI primers and Arm-PCR of CDR3 regions. TCRdb reprocessed the multiplex PCR reads via MiXCR and lists one record per CDR3 protein. The sample gives 500,000 to 800,000 distinct CDR3 sequences, about 30% of which show up once; roughly 41% is in the top ten. Documented time point: persistent/refractory GD, antithyroid drugs over 5 years with positive TRAb. PBMC RNA was the source of the TCR library.

The TCR comes from a female donor with Graves disease. The rearrangement uses TRBV27 and TRBJ2-7; the match to TRBD1 covers 9 bases. Sequenced material: peripheral blood mononuclear cells (PBMCs), taken when the disease was refractory, from a patient treated with antithyroid drugs. CDR3 residues: CASSLVWDRVFHEQYF. The CDR3 DNA follows: TGTGCCAGCAGTTTAGTGTGGGACAGGGTCTTCCACGAGCAGTACTTC.